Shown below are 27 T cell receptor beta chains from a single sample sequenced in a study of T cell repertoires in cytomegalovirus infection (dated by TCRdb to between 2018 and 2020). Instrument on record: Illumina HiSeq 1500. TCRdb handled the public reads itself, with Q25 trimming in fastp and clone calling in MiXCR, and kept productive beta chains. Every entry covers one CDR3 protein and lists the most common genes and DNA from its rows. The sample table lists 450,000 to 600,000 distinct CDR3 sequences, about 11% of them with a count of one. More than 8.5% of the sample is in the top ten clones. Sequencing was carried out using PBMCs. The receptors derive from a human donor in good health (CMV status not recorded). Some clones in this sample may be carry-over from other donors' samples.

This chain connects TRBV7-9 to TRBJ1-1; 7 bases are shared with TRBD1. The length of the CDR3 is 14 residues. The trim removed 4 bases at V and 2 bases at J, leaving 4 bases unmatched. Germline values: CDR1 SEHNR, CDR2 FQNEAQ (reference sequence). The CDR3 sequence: CASSWGQKNTEAFF. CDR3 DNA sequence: TGTGCCAGCAGCTGGGGACAGAAAAACACTGAAGCTTTCTTT.

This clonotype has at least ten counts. CDR3 region: CASSWGQDYGYTF. The CDR3 nucleotides read TGTGCCAGCAGCTGGGGACAGGACTATGGCTACACCTTC. This rearrangement joins TRBV27 to TRBJ1-2; 8 nucleotides line up with TRBD1. The CDR3 spans 13 residues. After removal of 6 bases from V and 3 bases from J, the junction contained 3 bases not matched to a gene. Germline V gene lookup returns CDR1 MNHEY and CDR2 SMNVEV (reference sequence).

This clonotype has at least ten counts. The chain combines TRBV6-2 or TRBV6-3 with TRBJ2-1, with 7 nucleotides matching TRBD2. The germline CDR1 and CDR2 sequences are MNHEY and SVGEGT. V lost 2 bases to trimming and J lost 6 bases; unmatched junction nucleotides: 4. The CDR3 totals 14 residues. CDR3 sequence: CASSYDAGANEQFF. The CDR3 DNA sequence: TGTGCCAGCAGTTACGACGCGGGAGCCAATGAGCAGTTCTTC.

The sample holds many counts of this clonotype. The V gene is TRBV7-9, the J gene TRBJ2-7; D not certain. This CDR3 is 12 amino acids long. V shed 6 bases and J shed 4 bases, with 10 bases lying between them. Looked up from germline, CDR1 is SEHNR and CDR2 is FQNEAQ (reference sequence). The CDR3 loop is CASRDGGYEQYF. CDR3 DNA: TGTGCCAGCAGGGATGGTGGGTACGAGCAGTACTTC. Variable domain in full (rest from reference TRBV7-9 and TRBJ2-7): DTGVSQNPRHKITKRGQNVTFRCDPISEHNRLYWYRQTLGQGPEFLTYFQNEAQLEKSRLLSDRFSAERPKGSFSTLEIQRTEQGDSAMYLCASRDGGYEQYFGPGTRLTVT.

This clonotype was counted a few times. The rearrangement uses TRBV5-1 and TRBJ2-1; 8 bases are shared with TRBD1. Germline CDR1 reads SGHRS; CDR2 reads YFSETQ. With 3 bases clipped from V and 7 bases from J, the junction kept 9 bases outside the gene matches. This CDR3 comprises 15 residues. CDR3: CASSSQGVIGNEQFF. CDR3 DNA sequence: TGCGCCAGCAGCTCACAGGGGGTCATAGGGAATGAGCAGTTCTTC.

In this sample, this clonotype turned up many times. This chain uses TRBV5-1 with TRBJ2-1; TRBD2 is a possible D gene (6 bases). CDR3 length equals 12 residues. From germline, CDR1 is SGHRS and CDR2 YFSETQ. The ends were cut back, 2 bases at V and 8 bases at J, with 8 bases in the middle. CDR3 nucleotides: TGCGCCAGCAGCTTACAGCGGGATGAGCAGTTCTTC. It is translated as CASSLQRDEQFF. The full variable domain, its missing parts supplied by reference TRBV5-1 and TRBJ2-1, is KAGVTQTPRYLIKTRGQQVTLSCSPISGHRSVSWYQQTPGQGLQFLFEYFSETQRNKGNFPGRFSGRQFSNSRSEMNVSTLELGDSALYLCASSLQRDEQFFGPGTRLTVL.

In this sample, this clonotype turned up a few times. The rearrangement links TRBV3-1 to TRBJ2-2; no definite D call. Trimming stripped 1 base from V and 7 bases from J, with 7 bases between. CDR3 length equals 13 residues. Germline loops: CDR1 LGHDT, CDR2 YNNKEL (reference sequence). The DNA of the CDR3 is TGTGCCAGCAGCCAAGGGCTGAACGGGGAGCTGTTTTTT. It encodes CASSQGLNGELFF.

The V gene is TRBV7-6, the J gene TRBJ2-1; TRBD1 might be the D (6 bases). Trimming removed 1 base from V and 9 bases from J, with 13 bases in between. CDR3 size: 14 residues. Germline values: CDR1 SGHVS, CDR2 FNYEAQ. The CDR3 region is CASSLDPRGGEQFF. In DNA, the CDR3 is TGTGCCAGCAGCTTAGATCCCAGGGGCGGTGAGCAGTTCTTC.

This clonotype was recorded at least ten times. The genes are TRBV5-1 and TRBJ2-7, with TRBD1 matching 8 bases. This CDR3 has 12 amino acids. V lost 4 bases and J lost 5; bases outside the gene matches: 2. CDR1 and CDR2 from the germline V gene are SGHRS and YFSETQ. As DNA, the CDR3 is TGCGCCAGCAGCCTCAGGGGGCACGAGCAGTACTTC. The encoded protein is CASSLRGHEQYF.

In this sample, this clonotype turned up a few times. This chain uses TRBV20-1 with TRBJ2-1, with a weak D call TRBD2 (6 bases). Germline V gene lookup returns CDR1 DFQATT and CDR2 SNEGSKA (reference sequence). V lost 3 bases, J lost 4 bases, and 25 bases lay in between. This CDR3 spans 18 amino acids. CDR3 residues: CSARGRLVPPRIYNEQFF. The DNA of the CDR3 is TGCAGTGCTAGGGGGAGGCTAGTGCCCCCTCGAATTTACAATGAGCAGTTCTTC.

CDR3 sequence reads: CASRLQDSPGGYTF. The CDR3 DNA reads as TGTGCCAGCAGGCTTCAGGACAGCCCGGGAGGCTACACCTTC. V and J are TRBV12-3 or TRBV12-4 and TRBJ1-2; D possibly corresponds to TRBD1 (6 bases). V was pared by 6 bases and J by 8 bases, with 19 bases between. The CDR3 runs 14 residues.

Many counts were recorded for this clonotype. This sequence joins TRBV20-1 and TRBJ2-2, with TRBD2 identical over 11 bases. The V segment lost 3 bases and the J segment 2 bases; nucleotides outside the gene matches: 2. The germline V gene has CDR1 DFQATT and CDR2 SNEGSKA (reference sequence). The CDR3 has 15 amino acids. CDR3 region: CSASTSGSNTGELFF. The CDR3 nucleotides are TGCAGTGCTAGTACTAGCGGGAGCAACACCGGGGAGCTGTTTTTT.

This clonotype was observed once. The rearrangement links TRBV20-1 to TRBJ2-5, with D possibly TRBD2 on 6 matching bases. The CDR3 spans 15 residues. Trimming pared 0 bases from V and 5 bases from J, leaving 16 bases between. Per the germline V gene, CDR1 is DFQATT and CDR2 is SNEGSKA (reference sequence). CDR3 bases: TGCAGTGCTAGAGATCCACGGAGGGACGGGGAGACCCAGTACTTC. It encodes CSARDPRRDGETQYF.

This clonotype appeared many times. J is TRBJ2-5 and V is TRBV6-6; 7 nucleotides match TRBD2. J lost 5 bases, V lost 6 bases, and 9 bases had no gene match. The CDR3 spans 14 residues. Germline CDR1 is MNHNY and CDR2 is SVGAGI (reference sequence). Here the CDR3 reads CASSLRTREETQYF. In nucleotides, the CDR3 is TGTGCCAGCAGCCTCCGGACTAGGGAGGAGACCCAGTACTTC.

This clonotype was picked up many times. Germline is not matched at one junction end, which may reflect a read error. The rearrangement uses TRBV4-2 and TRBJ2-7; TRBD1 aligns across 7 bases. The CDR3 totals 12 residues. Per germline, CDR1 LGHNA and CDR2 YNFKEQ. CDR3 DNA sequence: TGTGCCAGCAGCCAACCATCGGGACAGCCTGACTTC. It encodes CASSQPSGQPDF.

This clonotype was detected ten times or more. CDR3 in amino acids: CASSFSRGFVDQPQHF. In nucleotides, the CDR3 is TGTGCCAGCAGCTTCTCGAGGGGTTTTGTGGATCAGCCCCAGCATTTT. The rearrangement links TRBV7-2 to TRBJ1-5; TRBD1 is a possible D gene (5 bases). Trimming left V 3 bases short and J 5 bases short, with 17 bases between. The CDR3 runs to 16 residues. Germline V gene sequence: CDR1 SGHTA, CDR2 FQGNSA. The full variable domain, with the rest looked up from reference TRBV7-2 and TRBJ1-5, is GAGVSQSPSNKVTEKGKDVELRCDPISGHTALYWYRQSLGQGLEFLIYFQGNSAPDKSGLPSDRFSAERTGGSVSTLTIQRTQQEDSAVYLCASSFSRGFVDQPQHFGDGTRLSIL.

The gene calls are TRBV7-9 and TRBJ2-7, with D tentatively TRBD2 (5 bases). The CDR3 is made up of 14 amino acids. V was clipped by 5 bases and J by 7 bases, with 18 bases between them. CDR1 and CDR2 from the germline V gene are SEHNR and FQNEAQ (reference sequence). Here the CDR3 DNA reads TGTGCCAGCAGCCCGAGGACTGGTTACGGGGAGCAGTACTTC. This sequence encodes CASSPRTGYGEQYF. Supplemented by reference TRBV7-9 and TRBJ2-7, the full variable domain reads DTGVSQNPRHKITKRGQNVTFRCDPISEHNRLYWYRQTLGQGPEFLTYFQNEAQLEKSRLLSDRFSAERPKGSFSTLEIQRTEQGDSAMYLCASSPRTGYGEQYFGPGTRLTVT.

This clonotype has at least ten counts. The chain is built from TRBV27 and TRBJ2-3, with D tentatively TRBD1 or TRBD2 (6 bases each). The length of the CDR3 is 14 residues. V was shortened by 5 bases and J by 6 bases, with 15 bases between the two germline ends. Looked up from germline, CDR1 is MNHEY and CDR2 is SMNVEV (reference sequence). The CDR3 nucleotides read TGTGCCAGCAGTCCAAGGGGGACTGTCGATACGCAGTATTTT. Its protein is CASSPRGTVDTQYF.

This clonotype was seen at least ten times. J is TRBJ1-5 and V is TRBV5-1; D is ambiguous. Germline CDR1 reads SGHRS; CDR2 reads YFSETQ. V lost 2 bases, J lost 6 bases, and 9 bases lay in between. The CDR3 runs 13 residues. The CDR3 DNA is TGCGCCAGCAGCTTCGAGGGCAGTCAGCCCCAGCATTTT. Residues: CASSFEGSQPQHF.

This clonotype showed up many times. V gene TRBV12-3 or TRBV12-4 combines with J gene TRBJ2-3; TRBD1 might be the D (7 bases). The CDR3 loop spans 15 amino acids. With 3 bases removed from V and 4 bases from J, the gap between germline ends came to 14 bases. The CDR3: CASSFRQGGPDTQYF. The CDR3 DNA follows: TGTGCCAGCAGTTTCAGACAGGGAGGCCCAGATACGCAGTATTTT.

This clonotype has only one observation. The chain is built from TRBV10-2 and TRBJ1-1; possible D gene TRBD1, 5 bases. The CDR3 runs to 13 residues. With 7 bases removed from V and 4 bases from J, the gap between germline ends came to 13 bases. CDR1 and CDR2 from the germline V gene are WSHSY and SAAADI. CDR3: CASNPTAITEAFF. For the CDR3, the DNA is TGCGCCAGCAATCCGACAGCGATCACTGAAGCTTTCTTT.

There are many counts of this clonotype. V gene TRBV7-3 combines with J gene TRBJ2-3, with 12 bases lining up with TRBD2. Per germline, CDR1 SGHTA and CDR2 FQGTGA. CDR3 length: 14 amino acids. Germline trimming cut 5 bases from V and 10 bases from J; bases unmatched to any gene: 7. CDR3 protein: CASSPTSGSLSQYF. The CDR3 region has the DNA TGTGCCAGCAGCCCGACTAGCGGGAGTTTATCGCAGTATTTT.

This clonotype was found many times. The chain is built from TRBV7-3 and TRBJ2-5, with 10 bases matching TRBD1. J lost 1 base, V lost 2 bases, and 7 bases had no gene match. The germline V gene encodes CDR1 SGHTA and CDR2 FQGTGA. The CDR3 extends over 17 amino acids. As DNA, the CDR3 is TGTGCCAGCAGCTTATCGCCGGGACAGGGGAGCCAAGAGACCCAGTACTTC. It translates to CASSLSPGQGSQETQYF.

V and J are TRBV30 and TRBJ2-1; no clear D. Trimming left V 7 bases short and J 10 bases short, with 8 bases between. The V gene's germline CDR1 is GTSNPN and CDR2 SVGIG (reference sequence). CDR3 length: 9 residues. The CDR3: CALDGEQFF. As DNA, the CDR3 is TGTGCCTTGGACGGCGAGCAGTTCTTC.

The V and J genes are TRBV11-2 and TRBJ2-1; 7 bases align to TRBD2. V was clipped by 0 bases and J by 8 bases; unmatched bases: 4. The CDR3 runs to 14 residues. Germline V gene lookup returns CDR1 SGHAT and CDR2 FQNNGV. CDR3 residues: CASSLDWTSDEQFF. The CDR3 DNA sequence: TGTGCCAGCAGCTTAGATTGGACTAGTGATGAGCAGTTCTTC.

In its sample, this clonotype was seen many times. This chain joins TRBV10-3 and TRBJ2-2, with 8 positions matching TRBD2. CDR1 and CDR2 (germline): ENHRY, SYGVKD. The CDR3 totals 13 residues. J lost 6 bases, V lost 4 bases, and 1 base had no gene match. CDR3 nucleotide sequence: TGTGCCATCAGTGGGACTAGCTCCGGGGAGCTGTTTTTT. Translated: CAISGTSSGELFF.

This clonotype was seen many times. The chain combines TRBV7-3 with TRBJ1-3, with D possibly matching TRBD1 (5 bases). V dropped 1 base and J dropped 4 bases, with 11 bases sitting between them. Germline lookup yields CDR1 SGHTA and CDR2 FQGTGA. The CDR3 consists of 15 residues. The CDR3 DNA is TGTGCCAGCAGCTTAAGCAGGGACGAAGGAAACACCATATATTTT. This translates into CASSLSRDEGNTIYF.